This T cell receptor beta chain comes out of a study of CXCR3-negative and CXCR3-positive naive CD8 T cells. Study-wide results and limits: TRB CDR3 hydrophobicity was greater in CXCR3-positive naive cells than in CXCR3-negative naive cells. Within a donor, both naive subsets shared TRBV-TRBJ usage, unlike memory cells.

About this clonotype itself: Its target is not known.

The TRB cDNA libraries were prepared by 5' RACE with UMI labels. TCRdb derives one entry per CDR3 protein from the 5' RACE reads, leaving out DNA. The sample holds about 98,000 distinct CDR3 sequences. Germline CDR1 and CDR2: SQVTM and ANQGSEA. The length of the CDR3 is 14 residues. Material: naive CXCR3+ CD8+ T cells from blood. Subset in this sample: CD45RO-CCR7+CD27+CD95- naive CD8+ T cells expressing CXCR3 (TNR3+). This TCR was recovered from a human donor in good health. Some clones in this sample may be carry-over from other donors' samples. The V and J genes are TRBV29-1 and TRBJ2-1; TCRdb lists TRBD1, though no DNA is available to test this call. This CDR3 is CSVDMQGIKNEQFF.